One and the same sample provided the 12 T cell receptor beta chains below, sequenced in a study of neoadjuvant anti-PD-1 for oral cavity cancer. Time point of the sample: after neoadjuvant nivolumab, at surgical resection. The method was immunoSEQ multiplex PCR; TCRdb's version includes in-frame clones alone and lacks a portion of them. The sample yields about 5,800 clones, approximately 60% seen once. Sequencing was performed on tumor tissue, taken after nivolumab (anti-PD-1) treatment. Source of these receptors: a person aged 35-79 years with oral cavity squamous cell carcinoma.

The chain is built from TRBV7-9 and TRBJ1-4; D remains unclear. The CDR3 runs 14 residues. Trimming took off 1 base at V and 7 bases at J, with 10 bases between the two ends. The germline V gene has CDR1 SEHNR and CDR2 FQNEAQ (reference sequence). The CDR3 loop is CASSLGVGGEKLFF. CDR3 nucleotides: TGTGCCAGCAGCTTAGGCGTGGGTGGTGAAAAACTGTTTTTT.

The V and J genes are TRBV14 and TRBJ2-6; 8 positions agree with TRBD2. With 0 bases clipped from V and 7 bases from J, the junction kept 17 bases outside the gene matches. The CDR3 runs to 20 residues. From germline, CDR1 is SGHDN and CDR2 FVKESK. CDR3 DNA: TGTGCCAGCAGCCAAGATCTAAGTGGGCGGGGGGCTCCGGGAGCCAACGTCCTGACTTTC. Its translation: CASSQDLSGRGAPGANVLTF.

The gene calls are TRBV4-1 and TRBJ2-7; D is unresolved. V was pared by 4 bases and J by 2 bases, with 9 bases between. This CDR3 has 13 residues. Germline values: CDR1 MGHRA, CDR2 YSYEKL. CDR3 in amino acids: CASSLESAYEQYF. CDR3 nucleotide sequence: TGCGCCAGCAGCCTTGAGAGCGCCTACGAGCAGTACTTC.

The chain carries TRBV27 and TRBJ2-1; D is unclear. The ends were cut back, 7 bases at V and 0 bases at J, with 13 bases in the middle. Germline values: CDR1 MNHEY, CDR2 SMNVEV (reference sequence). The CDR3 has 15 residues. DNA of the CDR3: TGTGCCAGCACCTTGGCGGCTAGCTCCTACAATGAGCAGTTCTTC. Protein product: CASTLAASSYNEQFF.

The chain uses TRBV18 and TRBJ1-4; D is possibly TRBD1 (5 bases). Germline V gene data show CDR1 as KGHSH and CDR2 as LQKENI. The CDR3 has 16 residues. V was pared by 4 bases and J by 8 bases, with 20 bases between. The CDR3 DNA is TGTGCCAGCTCACGTTTGCCCGAGGGAGGGGACGAAAAACTGTTTTTT. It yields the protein CASSRLPEGGDEKLFF.

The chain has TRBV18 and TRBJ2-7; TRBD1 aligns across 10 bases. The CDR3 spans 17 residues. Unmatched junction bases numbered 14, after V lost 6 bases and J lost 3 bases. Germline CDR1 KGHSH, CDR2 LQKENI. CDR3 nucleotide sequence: TGTGCCAGCTCCTCTAGAGGCGGGACAGGGGTCAGCTACGAGCAGTACTTC. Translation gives CASSSRGGTGVSYEQYF.

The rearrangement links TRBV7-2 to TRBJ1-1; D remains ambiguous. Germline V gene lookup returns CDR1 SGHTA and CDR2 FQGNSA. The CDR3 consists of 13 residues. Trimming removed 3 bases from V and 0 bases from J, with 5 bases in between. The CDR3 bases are TGTGCCAGCAGCTTTTCTCTGAACACTGAAGCTTTCTTT. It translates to CASSFSLNTEAFF.

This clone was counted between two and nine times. CDR3 sequence: CASSFFQGARGTGELFF. The CDR3 DNA is TGTGCCAGCAGCTTTTTCCAGGGGGCGCGGGGAACCGGGGAGCTGTTTTTT. The chain joins TRBV7-2 to TRBJ2-2, with 8 bases matching TRBD1. The CDR3 length is 17 residues. V lost 3 bases and J lost 5; bases outside the gene matches: 11. In germline, CDR1 is SGHTA, CDR2 FQGNSA.

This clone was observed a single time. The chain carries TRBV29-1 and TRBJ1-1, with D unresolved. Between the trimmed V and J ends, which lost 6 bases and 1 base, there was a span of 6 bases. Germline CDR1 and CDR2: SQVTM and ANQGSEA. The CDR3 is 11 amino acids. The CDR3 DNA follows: TGCAGCGTCGTGAAGAACACTGAAGCTTTCTTT. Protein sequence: CSVVKNTEAFF.

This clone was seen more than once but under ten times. In DNA, the CDR3 is TGTGCCAGCTACTCCGGAGGGTACAATCAGCCCCAGCATTTT. Translating it yields CASYSGGYNQPQHF. The chain carries TRBV2 and TRBJ1-5, with D unresolved. The CDR3 length is 14 residues. The ends were cut back, 8 bases at V and 3 bases at J, with 14 bases in the middle. CDR1 is SNHLY and CDR2 is FYNNEI in the germline V gene.

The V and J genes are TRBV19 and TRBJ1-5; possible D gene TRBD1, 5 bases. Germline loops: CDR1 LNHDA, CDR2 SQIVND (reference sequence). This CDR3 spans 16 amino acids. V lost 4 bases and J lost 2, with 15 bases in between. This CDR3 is CASSKVGGGGNQPQHF. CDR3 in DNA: TGTGCCAGTAGTAAAGTTGGGGGAGGGGGCAATCAGCCCCAGCATTTT. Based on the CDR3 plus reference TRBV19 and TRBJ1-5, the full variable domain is DGGITQSPKYLFRKEGQNVTLSCEQNLNHDAMYWYRQDPGQGLRLIYYSQIVNDFQKGDIAEGYSVSREKKESFPLTVTSAQKNPTAFYLCASSKVGGGGNQPQHFGDGTRLSIL.

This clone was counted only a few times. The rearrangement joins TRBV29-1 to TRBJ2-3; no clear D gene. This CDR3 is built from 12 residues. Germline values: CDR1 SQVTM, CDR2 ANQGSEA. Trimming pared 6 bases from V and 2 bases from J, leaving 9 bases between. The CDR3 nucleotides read TGCAGCGTCCGACGGTCCACAGATACGCAGTATTTT. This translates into CSVRRSTDTQYF.